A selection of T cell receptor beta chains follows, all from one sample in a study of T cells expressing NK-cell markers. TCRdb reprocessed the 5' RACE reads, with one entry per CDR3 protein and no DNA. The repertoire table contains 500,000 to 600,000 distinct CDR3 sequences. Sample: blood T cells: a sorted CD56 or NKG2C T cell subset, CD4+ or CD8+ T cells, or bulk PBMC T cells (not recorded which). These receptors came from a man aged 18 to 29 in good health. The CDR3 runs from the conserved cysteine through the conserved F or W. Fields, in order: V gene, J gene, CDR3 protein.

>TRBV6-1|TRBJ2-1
CASSEEGTPNEQFF
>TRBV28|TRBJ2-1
CASTRDGDNEQFF
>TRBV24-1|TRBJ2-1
CATSDPSPGTRNEQFF
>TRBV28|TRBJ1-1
CASSLSSQEAFF
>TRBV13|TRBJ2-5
CASSVTFNVQYF
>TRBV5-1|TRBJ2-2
CASSLGQGGAGELFF
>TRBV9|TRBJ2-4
CASSVAMGGSHNIQYF
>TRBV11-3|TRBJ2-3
CASSLGGRTSGSTDTQYF
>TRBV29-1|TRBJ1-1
CSVGPGGAWTEAFF
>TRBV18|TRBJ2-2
CASSPRGANTGELFF
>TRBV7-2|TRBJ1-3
CASSLAGQGNTIYF
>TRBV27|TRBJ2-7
CASGAGGPATQYF
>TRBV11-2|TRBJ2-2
CASSLFARKELFF
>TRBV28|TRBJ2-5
CASRLRSRAETQYF
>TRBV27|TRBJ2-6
CASSLGGTASGANVLTF
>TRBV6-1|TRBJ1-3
CASRTRAGSEGNTIYF
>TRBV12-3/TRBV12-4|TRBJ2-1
CASSLRGGFEQFF
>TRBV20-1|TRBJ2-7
CSARDGAGGLNEQYF
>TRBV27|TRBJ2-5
CASSLADRGISRRETQYF
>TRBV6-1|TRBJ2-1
CASSTPTAPHEQFF
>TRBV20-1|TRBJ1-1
CSATLGGLNTEAFF
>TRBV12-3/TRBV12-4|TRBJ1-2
CASSFSGAQNYGYTF
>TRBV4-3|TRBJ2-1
CASSQGGGADYNEQFF
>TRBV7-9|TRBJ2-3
CASSPKAGGIDTQYF
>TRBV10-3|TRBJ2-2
CAISGILAGDPGELFF
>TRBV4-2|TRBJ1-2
CASSPGGPRRGGYTF
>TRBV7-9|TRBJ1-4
CASSLEGPNEKLFF
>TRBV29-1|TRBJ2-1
CSVVPGTSGRASEQFF
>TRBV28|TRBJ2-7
CASSFLPSSIQRSSYEQYF
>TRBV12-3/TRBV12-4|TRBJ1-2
CASQGTGGWDYGYTF
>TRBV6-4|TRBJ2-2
CASSPEPVTGELFF
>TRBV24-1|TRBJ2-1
CATSDRPGPLSFYNEQFF
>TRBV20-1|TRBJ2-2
CSAQRPGVHTGELFF
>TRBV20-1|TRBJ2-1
CSATRTSGIYNEQFF
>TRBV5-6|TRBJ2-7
CASSPRGREKSAYEQYF
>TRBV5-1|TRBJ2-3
CASSLARGVGADTQYF
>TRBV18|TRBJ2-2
CASENSRLGSTGELFF
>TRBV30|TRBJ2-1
CAWSSNAGSYNEQFF
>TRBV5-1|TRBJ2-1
CASSFSSTRADEQFF
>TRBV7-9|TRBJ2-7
CASSLDQRGHYEQYF
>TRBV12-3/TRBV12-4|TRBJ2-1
CASSEANEQFF
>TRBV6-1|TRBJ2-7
CASSQSGRAVYEQYF
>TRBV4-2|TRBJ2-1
CASSQGEYSGSRHNEQFF
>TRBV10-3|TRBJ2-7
CAISDTGTGSHEQYF
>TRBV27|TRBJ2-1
CASSLQSTGLTYNEQFF
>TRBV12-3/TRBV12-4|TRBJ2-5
CASSLGAGRQETQYF
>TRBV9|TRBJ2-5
CASSVRGDRVGAQYF
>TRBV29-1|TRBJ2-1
CSVDTSGGVKQFF
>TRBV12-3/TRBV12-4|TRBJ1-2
CASSNEYRGLNYGYTF
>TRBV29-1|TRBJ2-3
CSVNNRDRAGDTQYF
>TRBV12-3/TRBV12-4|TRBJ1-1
CASSPGTVSLNTEAFF
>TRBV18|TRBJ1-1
CASSPPAPGGAGEAFF
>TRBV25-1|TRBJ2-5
CASRAPETQYF
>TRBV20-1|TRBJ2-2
CSARTGQITGELFF
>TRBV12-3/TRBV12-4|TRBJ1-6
CASSLTSFPNSPLHF
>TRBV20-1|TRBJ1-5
CSAHSRGNGQPQHF
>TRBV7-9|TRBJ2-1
CASSARTGGLDYNEQFF
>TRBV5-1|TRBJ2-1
CASSPQWNEQFF
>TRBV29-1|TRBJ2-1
CSVDTFQGGPYNEQFF